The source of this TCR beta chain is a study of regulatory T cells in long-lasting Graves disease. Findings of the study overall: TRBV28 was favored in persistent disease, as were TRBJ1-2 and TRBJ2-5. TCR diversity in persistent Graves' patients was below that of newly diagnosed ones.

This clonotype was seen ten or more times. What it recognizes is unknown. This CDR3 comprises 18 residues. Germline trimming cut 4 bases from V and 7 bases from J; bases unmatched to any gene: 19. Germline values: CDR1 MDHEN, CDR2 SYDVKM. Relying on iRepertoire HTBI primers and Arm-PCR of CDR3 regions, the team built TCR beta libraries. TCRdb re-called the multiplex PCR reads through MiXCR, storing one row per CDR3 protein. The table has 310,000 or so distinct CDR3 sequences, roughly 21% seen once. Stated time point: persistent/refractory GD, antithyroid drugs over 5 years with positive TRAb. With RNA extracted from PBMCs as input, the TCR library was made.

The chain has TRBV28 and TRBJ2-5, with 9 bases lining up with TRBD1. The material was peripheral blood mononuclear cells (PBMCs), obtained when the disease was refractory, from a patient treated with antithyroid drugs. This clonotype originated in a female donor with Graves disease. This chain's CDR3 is CASSSAAQGAITLGTQYF. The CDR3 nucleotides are TGTGCCAGCAGTTCCGCTGCACAGGGGGCAATTACCCTAGGGACCCAGTACTTC.